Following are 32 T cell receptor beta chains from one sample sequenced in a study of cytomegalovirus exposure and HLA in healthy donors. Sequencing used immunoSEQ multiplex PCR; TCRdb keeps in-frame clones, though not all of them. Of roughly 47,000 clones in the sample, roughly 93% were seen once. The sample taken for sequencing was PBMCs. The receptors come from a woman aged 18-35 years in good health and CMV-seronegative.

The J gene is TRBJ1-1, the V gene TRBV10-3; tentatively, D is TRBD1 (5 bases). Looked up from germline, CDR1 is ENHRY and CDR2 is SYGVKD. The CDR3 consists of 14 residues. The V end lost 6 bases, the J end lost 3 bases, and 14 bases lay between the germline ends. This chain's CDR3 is CAIRSDGHYTEAFF. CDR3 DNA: TGTGCCATCAGATCGGACGGACATTACACTGAAGCTTTCTTT.

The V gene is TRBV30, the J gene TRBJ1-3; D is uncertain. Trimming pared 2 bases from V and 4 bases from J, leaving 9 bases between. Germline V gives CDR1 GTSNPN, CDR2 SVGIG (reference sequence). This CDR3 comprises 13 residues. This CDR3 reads CAWSHTQGNTIYF. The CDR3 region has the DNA TGTGCCTGGAGTCACACCCAGGGAAACACCATATATTTT.

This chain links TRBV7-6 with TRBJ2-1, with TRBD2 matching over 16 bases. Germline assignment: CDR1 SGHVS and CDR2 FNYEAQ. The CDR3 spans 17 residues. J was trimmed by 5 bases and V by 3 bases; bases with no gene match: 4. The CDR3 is CASSFLGTSGRDNEQFF. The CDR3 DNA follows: TGTGCCAGCAGCTTTTTAGGGACTAGCGGGAGGGACAATGAGCAGTTCTTC.

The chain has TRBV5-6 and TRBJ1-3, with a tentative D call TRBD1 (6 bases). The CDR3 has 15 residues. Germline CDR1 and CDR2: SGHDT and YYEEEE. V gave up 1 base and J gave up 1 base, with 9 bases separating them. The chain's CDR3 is CASSLWQGSGNTIYF. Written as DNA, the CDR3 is TGTGCCAGCAGCTTGTGGCAGGGGTCTGGAAACACCATATATTTT.

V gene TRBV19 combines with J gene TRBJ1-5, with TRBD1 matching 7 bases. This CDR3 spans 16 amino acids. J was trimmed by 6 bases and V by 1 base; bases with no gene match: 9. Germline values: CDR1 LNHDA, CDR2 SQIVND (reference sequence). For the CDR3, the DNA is TGTGCCAGTAGTATAGTGGGTACAGGGGCGGCTCAGCCCCAGCATTTT. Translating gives CASSIVGTGAAQPQHF.

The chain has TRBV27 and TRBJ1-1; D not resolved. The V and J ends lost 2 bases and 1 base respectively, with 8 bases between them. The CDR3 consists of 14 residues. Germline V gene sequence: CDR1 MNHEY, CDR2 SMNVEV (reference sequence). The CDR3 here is CASSLARSNTEAFF. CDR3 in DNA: TGTGCCAGCAGTTTAGCCAGGTCGAACACTGAAGCTTTCTTT.

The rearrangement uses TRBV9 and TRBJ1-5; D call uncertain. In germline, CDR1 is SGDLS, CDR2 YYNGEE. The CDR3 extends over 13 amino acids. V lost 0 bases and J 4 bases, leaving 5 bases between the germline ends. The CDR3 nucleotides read TGTGCCAGCAGCGTAGGGCAGAATCAGCCCCAGCATTTT. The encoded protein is CASSVGQNQPQHF.

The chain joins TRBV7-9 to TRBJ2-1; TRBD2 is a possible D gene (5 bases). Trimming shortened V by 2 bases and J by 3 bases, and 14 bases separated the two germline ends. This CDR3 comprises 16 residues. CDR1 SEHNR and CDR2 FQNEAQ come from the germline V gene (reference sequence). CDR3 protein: CASSLKVRGDYNEQFF. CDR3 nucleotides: TGTGCCAGCAGCTTAAAAGTTCGGGGAGACTACAATGAGCAGTTCTTC.

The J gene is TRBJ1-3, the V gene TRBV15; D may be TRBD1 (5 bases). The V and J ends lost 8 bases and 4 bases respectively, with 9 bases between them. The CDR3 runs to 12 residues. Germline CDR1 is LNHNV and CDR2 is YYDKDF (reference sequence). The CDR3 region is CATGGSGNTIYF. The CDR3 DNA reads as TGTGCCACCGGGGGGAGCGGAAACACCATATATTTT.

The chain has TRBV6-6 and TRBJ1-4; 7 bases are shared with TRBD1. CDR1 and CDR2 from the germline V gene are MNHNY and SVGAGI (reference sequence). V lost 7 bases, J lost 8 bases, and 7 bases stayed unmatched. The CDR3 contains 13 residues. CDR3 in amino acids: CASKLTGNEKLFF. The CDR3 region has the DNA TGTGCCAGCAAGCTGACAGGGAACGAAAAACTGTTTTTT.

The DNA for the CDR3 is TGTGCCAACCGGCGGGACAGGGTTACTGAAGCTTTCTTT. Residues: CANRRDRVTEAFF. The chain employs TRBV7-2 and TRBJ1-1, with 9 bases lining up with TRBD1. In germline, CDR1 is SGHTA, CDR2 FQGNSA. The CDR3 is made up of 13 amino acids. Trimming removed 10 bases from V and 5 bases from J; junction bases left unmatched: 8.

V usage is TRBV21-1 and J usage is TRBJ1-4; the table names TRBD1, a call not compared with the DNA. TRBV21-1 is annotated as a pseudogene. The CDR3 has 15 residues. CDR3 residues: CASSSRQALNEKLFF. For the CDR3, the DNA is TGTGCCAGCAGCAGCAGACAGGCTCTAAATGAAAAACTGTTTTTT.

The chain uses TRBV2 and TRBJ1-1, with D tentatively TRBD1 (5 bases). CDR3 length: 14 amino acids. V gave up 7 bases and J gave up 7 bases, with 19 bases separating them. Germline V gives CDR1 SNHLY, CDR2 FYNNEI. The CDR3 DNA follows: TGTGCCAGCACTGCGGGCAGGGTGGGACTTGAAGCTTTCTTT. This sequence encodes CASTAGRVGLEAFF. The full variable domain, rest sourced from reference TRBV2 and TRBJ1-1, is EPEVTQTPSHQVTQMGQEVILRCVPISNHLYFYWYRQILGQKVEFLVSFYNNEISEKSEIFDDQFSVERPDGSNFTLKIRSTKLEDSAMYFCASTAGRVGLEAFFGQGTRLTVV.

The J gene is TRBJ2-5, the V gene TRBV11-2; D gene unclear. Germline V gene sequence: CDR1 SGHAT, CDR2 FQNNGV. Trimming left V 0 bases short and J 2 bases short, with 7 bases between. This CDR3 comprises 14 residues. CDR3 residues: CASSLDPRQETQYF. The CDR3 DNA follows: TGTGCCAGCAGCTTAGATCCCCGGCAAGAGACCCAGTACTTC. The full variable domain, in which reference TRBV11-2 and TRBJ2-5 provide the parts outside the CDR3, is EAGVAQSPRYKIIEKRQSVAFWCNPISGHATLYWYQQILGQGPKLLIQFQNNGVVDDSQLPKDRFSAERLKGVDSTLKIQPAKLEDSAVYLCASSLDPRQETQYFGPGTRLLVL.

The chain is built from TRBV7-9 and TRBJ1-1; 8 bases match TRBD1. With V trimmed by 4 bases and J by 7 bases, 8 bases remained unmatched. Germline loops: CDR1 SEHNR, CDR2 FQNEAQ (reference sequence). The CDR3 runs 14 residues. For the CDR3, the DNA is TGTGCCAGCAGCTCCGACAGGGGAGGTAATGAAGCTTTCTTT. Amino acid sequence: CASSSDRGGNEAFF.

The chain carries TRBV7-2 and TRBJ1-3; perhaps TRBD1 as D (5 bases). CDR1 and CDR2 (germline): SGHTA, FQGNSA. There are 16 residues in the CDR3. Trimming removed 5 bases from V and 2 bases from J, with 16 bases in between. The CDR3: CASSLTGGGTGNTIYF. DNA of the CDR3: TGTGCCAGCAGCCTCACCGGGGGGGGGACTGGAAACACCATATATTTT.

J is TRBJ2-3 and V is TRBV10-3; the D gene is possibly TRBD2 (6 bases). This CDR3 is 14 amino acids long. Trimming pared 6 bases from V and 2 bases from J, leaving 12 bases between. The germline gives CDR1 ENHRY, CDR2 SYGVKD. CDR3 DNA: TGTGCCATCAGCCTTAGCGGATACACAGATACGCAGTATTTT. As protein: CAISLSGYTDTQYF.

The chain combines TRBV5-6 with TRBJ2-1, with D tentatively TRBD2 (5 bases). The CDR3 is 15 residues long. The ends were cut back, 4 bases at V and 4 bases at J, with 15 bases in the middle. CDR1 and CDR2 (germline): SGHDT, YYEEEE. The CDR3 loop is CASSKLAVNYNEQFF. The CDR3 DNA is TGTGCCAGCAGCAAGCTAGCTGTGAATTACAATGAGCAGTTCTTC.

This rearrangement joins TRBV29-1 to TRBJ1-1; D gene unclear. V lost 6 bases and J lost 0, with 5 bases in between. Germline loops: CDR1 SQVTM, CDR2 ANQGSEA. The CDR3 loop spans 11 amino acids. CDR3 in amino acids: CSVTMNTEAFF. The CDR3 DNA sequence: TGCAGCGTCACTATGAACACTGAAGCTTTCTTT. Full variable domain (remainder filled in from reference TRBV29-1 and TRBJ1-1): SAVISQKPSRDICQRGTSLTIQCQVDSQVTMMFWYRQQPGQSLTLIATANQGSEATYESGFVIDKFPISRPNLTFSTLTVSNMSPEDSSIYLCSVTMNTEAFFGQGTRLTVV.

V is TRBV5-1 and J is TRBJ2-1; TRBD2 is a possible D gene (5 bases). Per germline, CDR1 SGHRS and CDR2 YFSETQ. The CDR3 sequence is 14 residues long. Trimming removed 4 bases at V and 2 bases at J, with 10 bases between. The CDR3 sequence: CASSVTRAYNEQFF. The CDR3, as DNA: TGCGCCAGCAGCGTTACTAGGGCCTACAATGAGCAGTTCTTC.

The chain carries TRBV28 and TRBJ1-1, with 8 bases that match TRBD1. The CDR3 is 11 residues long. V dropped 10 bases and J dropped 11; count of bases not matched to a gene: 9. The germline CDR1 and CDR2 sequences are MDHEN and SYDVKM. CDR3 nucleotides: TGTGCCACCAGGGGGCAGGGGGAGGCTTTCTTT. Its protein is CATRGQGEAFF.

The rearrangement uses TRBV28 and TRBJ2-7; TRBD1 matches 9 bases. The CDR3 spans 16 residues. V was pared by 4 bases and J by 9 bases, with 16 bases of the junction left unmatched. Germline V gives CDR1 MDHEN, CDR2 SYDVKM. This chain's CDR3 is CASSSRQGGQRDRQYF. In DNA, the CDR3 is TGTGCCAGCAGTTCCCGACAGGGGGGCCAGCGGGATAGGCAGTACTTC.

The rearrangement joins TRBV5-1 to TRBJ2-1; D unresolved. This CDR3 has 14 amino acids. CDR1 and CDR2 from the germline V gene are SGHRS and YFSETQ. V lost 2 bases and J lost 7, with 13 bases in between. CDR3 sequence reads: CASSLPTDLNEQFF. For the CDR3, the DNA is TGCGCCAGCAGCTTACCTACCGACTTGAATGAGCAGTTCTTC.

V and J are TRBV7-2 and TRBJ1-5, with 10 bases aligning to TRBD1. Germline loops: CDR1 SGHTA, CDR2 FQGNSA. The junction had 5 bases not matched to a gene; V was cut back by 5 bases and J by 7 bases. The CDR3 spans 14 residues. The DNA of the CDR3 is TGTGCCAGCAGCCCGGACAGGGGGGACCAGCCCCAGCATTTT. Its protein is CASSPDRGDQPQHF. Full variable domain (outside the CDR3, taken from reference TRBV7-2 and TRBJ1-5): GAGVSQSPSNKVTEKGKDVELRCDPISGHTALYWYRQSLGQGLEFLIYFQGNSAPDKSGLPSDRFSAERTGGSVSTLTIQRTQQEDSAVYLCASSPDRGDQPQHFGDGTRLSIL.

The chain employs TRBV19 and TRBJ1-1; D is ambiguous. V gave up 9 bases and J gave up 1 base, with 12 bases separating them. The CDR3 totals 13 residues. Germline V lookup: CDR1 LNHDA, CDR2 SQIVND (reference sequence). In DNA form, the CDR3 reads TGTGCCAGCATCAAGAGCTGGAACACTGAAGCTTTCTTT. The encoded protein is CASIKSWNTEAFF. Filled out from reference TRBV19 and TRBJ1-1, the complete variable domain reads DGGITQSPKYLFRKEGQNVTLSCEQNLNHDAMYWYRQDPGQGLRLIYYSQIVNDFQKGDIAEGYSVSREKKESFPLTVTSAQKNPTAFYLCASIKSWNTEAFFGQGTRLTVV.

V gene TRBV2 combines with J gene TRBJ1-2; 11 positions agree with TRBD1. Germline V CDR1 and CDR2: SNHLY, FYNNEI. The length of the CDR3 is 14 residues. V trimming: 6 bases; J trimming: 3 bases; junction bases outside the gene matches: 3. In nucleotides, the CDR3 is TGTGCCAGCAGACGGGACAGGGGGGACTATGGCTACACCTTC. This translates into CASRRDRGDYGYTF.

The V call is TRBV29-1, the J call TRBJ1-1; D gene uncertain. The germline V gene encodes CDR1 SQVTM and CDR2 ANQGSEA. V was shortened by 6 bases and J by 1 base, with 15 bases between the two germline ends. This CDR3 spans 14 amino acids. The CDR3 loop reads CSVSRGVGNTEAFF. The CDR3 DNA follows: TGCAGCGTCTCTCGCGGGGTTGGGAACACTGAAGCTTTCTTT.

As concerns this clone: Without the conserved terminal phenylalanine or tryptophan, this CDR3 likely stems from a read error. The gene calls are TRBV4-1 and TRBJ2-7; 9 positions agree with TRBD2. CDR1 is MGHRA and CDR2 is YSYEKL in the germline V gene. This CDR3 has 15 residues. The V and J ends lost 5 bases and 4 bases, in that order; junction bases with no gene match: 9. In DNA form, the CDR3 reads TGCGCCAGCAGCAAAAAAGCGGGAGGACAGTACGAGCAGTACCTC. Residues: CASSKKAGGQYEQYL.

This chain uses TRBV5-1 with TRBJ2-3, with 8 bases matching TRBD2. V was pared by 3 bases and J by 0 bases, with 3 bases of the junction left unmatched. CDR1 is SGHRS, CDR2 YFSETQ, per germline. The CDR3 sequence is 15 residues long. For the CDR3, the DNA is TGCGCCAGCAGCTATAGCGGGGAGAGCACAGATACGCAGTATTTT. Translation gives CASSYSGESTDTQYF. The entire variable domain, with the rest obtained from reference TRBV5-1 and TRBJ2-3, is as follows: KAGVTQTPRYLIKTRGQQVTLSCSPISGHRSVSWYQQTPGQGLQFLFEYFSETQRNKGNFPGRFSGRQFSNSRSEMNVSTLELGDSALYLCASSYSGESTDTQYFGPGTRLTVL.

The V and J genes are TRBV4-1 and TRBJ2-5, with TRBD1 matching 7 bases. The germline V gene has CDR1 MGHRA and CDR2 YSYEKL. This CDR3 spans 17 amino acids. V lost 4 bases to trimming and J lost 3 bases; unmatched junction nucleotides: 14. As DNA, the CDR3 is TGCGCCAGCAGCCTAATCTACCCCGACAGGGACGAAGAGACCCAGTACTTC. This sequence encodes CASSLIYPDRDEETQYF.

CDR3 bases: TGTGCCAGCAGCGTAAGCGGGAGGGCCCGAGGAGATACGCAGTATTTT. This sequence encodes CASSVSGRARGDTQYF. The rearrangement links TRBV5-4 to TRBJ2-3, with 10 nucleotides matching TRBD2. Looked up from germline, CDR1 is SGHNT and CDR2 is YYREEE (reference sequence). This CDR3 region has 16 residues. V trimming: 4 bases; J trimming: 5 bases; junction bases outside the gene matches: 10.

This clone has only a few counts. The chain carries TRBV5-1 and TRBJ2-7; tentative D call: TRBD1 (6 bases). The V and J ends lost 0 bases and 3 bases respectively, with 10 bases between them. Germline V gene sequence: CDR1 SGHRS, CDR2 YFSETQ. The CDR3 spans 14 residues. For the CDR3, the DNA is TGCGCCAGCAGCTTGGAATGGACAGACTACGAGCAGTACTTC. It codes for CASSLEWTDYEQYF.